This T cell receptor beta chain was recorded in a study of blood T cell repertoires in COVID-19. CDR1 KGHDR and CDR2 SFDVKD come from the germline V gene. CDR3 length: 17 amino acids. V was clipped by 7 bases and J by 3 bases; unmatched bases: 13. This clone was counted between two and nine times. Libraries were prepared by immunoSEQ multiplex PCR; TCRdb keeps only in-frame clonotypes and omits some of them. Of approximately 58,000 clones detected, about 85% appear once; the ten largest clones hold 4% to 5.5%. Sequenced input: peripheral blood. This TCR was sampled from a man aged 35-49 years with active COVID-19. V is TRBV24-1 and J is TRBJ2-3, with 9 bases that match TRBD2. The CDR3 loop is CATSPSGARGRTDTQYF. The CDR3 bases are TGTGCCACCAGCCCTAGCGGGGCCAGGGGAAGAACAGATACGCAGTATTTT.